This T cell receptor beta chain came from a study of blood T cell repertoires in COVID-19. About the research overall: The study drew acute and convalescent COVID-19 samples from the United States, Italy and Spain. In each case, the material was cDNA or gDNA derived from T cells, B-cell-depleted T cells, or PBMCs.

Methods used by the authors: Reference gene primer amplification gave estimated nucleated cell counts. Libraries were prepared by immunoSEQ multiplex PCR; TCRdb keeps only in-frame clonotypes and omits some of them. V, J and clone size were drawn from that table, and D and trimming were deduced from the DNA. The data show about 80,000 clones, about 91% seen once. This clone appeared once. This TCR came from a man between 65 and 85 years old with active or convalescent COVID-19. The sample consisted of peripheral blood.

The CDR3 DNA is TGTGCCAGCAGCCTAACAGAGAGTGTAGGCTACACCTTC. Amino acids: CASSLTESVGYTF. This chain links TRBV7-9 with TRBJ1-2; no clear D. The CDR3 runs 13 residues. Looked up from germline, CDR1 is SEHNR and CDR2 is FQNEAQ (reference sequence). V lost 5 bases and J lost 8, with 15 bases in between.